The 2 T cell receptor beta chains given below trace back to one sample, sequenced in a study of blood T cell repertoires in COVID-19. TCRdb keeps only in-frame clones here, not all; method: immunoSEQ multiplex PCR. The sample lists about 180,000 clones; 70% to 90% were seen once. Sequencing was carried out using peripheral blood. These receptors all stem from a woman in her fifties or sixties with COVID-19, enrolled during active disease.

This chain connects TRBV4-1 to TRBJ2-2; D possibly corresponds to TRBD1 (6 bases). From germline, CDR1 is MGHRA and CDR2 YSYEKL. With 4 bases removed from V and 3 bases from J, the gap between germline ends came to 15 bases. This CDR3 spans 16 amino acids. The CDR3 region is CASSRNEAGDTGELFF. DNA for the CDR3: TGCGCCAGCAGCCGCAATGAGGCAGGGGACACCGGGGAGCTGTTTTTT.

This clone was observed a single time. The chain is built from TRBV7-8 and TRBJ2-7; 8 bases map to TRBD2. The CDR3 is made up of 14 amino acids. The germline V gene has CDR1 SGHVS and CDR2 FQNEAQ. The V and J ends lost 5 bases and 0 bases, in that order; junction bases with no gene match: 3. The CDR3 protein is CASSPREGSYEQYF. CDR3 coding DNA: TGTGCCAGCAGCCCCCGGGAGGGCTCCTACGAGCAGTACTTC.